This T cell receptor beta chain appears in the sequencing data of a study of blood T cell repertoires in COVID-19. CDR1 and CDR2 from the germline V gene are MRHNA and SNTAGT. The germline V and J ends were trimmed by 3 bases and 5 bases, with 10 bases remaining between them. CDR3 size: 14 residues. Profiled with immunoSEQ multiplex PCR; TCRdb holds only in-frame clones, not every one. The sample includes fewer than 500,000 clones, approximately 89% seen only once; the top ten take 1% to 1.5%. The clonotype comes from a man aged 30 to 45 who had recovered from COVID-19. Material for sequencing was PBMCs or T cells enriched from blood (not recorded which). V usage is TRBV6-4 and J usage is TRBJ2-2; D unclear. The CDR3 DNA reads TGTGCCAGCAGTGAGGGCCTGAGTACCGGGGAGCTGTTTTTT. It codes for CASSEGLSTGELFF.